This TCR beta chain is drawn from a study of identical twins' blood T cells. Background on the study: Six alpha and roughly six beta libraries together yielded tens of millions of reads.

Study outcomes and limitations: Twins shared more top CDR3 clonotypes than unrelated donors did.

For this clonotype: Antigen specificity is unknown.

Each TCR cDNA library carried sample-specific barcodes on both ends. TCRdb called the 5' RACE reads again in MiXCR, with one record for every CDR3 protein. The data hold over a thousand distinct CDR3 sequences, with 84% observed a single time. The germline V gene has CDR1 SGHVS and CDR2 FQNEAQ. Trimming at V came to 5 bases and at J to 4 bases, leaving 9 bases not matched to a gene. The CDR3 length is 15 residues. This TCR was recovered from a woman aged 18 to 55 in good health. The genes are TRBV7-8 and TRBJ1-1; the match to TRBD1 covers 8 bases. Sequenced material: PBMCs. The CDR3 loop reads CASSIRTGMGTEAFF. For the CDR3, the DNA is TGTGCCAGCAGCATCCGGACAGGGATGGGCACTGAAGCTTTCTTT.